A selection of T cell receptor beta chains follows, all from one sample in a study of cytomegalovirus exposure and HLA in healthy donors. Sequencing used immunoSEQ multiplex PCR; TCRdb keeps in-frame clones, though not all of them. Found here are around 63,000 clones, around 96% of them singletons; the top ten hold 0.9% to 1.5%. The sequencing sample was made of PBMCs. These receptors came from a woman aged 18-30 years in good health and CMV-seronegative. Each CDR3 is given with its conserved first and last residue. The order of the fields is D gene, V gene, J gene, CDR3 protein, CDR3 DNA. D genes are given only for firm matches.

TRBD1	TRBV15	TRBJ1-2	CATSSDRELGYGYTF	TGTGCCACCAGCAGTGACAGGGAGTTGGGCTATGGCTACACCTTC
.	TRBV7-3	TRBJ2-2	CASSLTGAGELFF	TGTGCCAGCAGCTTAACCGGGGCCGGGGAGCTGTTTTTT
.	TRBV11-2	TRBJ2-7	CASSLDWTVPQYF	TGTGCCAGCAGCTTAGATTGGACAGTTCCGCAGTACTTC
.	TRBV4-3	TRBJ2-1	CASSQEGGGPDEQFF	TGCGCCAGCAGCCAAGAGGGGGGGGGCCCGGATGAGCAGTTCTTC
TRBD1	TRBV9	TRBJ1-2	CASTLSGTGGAVYGYTF	TGTGCCAGCACCCTATCCGGGACAGGGGGCGCGGTCTATGGCTACACCTTC
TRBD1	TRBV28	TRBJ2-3	CASSFGPGTGKTDTQYF	TGTGCCAGCAGTTTCGGCCCCGGGACAGGAAAAACAGATACGCAGTATTTT
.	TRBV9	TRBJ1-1	CASSVWGQAGAEAFF	TGTGCCAGCAGCGTATGGGGCCAGGCCGGCGCTGAAGCTTTCTTT
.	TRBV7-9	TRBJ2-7	CASSLVPRGYEQYF	TGTGCCAGCAGCTTAGTTCCCAGGGGCTACGAGCAGTACTTC
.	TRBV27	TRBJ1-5	CASSSTLRGQPQHF	TGTGCCAGCAGTTCCACCCTCAGGGGCCAGCCCCAGCATTTT
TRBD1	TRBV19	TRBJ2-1	CASSRGQGPYNEQFF	TGTGCCAGTAGCCGCGGACAGGGTCCCTACAATGAGCAGTTCTTC
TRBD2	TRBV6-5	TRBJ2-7	CASSRGGGRPQYF	TGTGCCAGCAGCCGCGGTGGCGGGAGGCCGCAGTACTTC
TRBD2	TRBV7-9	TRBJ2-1	CASSLAGTSVYNEQFF	TGTGCCAGCAGCTTAGCGGGGACTAGCGTCTACAATGAGCAGTTCTTC
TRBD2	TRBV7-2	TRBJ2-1	CASSLAGGSGRYEQFF	TGTGCCAGCAGCTTAGCGGGGGGTAGCGGGAGGTATGAGCAGTTCTTC